Shown below are 18 T cell receptor beta chains from a single sample sequenced in a study of blood T cell repertoires in COVID-19. The repertoire was sequenced with immunoSEQ multiplex PCR; TCRdb's copy has only in-frame clones and lacks some. The data show around 480,000 clones, roughly 87% seen once. Material: PBMCs or T cells enriched from blood (not recorded which). The receptors come from a woman aged 18-30 years who had recovered from COVID-19.

The CDR3: CASSLPTGYSYEQYF. CDR3 sequence (DNA): TGTGCCAGCAGTTTACCAACAGGGTACTCCTACGAGCAGTACTTC. The chain uses TRBV28 and TRBJ2-7; the D gene is possibly TRBD1 (6 bases). The CDR3 contains 15 residues. Germline CDR1 MDHEN, CDR2 SYDVKM. Trimming cost V 2 bases and J 0 bases, with 11 bases left between them.

This chain connects TRBV5-1 to TRBJ1-2, with unresolved D. This CDR3 region has 15 residues. V was trimmed by 4 bases and J by 8 bases, leaving 21 bases between them. Germline CDR1 SGHRS, CDR2 YFSETQ. CDR3 nucleotides: TGCGCCAGCAGCGGAGGGAACTATCCCTTTGAAGGCTACACCTTC. It encodes CASSGGNYPFEGYTF.

The V call is TRBV3-1 (or the pseudogene TRBV3-2), the J call TRBJ1-4; 8 bases are shared with TRBD1. Unmatched junction bases numbered 3, after V lost 1 base and J lost 8 bases. This CDR3 is built from 14 residues. The germline CDR1 and CDR2 sequences are LGHDT and YNNKEL (reference sequence). CDR3 nucleotide sequence: TGTGCCAGCAGCCAAGGAGGGACAGGAGAAAAACTGTTTTTT. It yields the protein CASSQGGTGEKLFF.

The chain is built from TRBV19 and TRBJ1-1; D is unclear. Germline V CDR1 and CDR2: LNHDA, SQIVND (reference sequence). The CDR3 runs to 13 residues. V dropped 5 bases and J dropped 4 bases, with 11 bases sitting between them. CDR3 region: CASSLGRSTEAFF. The CDR3 DNA reads as TGTGCCAGTAGTTTGGGGAGGAGCACTGAAGCTTTCTTT.

This clone was found once. The V gene is TRBV6-5, the J gene TRBJ1-2, with D possibly TRBD1 on 6 matching bases. The CDR3 is made up of 14 amino acids. CDR1 and CDR2 from the germline V gene are MNHEY and SVGAGI. V gave up 0 bases and J gave up 3 bases, with 8 bases separating them. The CDR3 DNA sequence: TGTGCCAGCAGTTACTCGGGACATGACTATGGCTACACCTTC. Translating it yields CASSYSGHDYGYTF.

The genes are TRBV7-8 and TRBJ1-1; 7 nucleotides agree with TRBD1. V was clipped by 5 bases and J by 0 bases; unmatched bases: 6. Per germline, CDR1 SGHVS and CDR2 FQNEAQ. This CDR3 is 15 amino acids long. The CDR3 region has the DNA TGTGCCAGCAGCCCTATAGGGGGCGTGAACACTGAAGCTTTCTTT. Its translation is CASSPIGGVNTEAFF. Combining the CDR3 with reference TRBV7-8 and TRBJ1-1 gives the whole variable domain GAGVSQSPRYKVAKRGQDVALRCDPISGHVSLFWYQQALGQGPEFLTYFQNEAQLDKSGLPSDRFFAERPEGSVSTLKIQRTQQEDSAVYLCASSPIGGVNTEAFFGQGTRLTVV.

The V and J genes are TRBV30 and TRBJ1-2; 8 nucleotides agree with TRBD1. The CDR3 is made up of 13 amino acids. Per the germline V gene, CDR1 is GTSNPN and CDR2 is SVGIG (reference sequence). With V trimmed by 7 bases and J by 3 bases, 7 bases remained unmatched. This CDR3 reads CASRQGQHYGYTF. DNA of the CDR3: TGTGCCTCCCGACAGGGGCAGCACTATGGCTACACCTTC.

This sequence joins TRBV7-9 and TRBJ1-5; D may be TRBD1 (6 bases). Trimming shortened V by 4 bases and J by 3 bases, and 10 bases separated the two germline ends. This CDR3 spans 14 amino acids. Germline V gives CDR1 SEHNR, CDR2 FQNEAQ (reference sequence). CDR3 nucleotides: TGTGCCAGCAGCTCAGGGGCCTTCAATCAGCCCCAGCATTTT. It is translated as CASSSGAFNQPQHF. Full variable domain (outside the CDR3, taken from reference TRBV7-9 and TRBJ1-5): DTGVSQNPRHKITKRGQNVTFRCDPISEHNRLYWYRQTLGQGPEFLTYFQNEAQLEKSRLLSDRFSAERPKGSFSTLEIQRTEQGDSAMYLCASSSGAFNQPQHFGDGTRLSIL.

This clone is a singleton in its sample. The chain's CDR3 is CATSSHREIYNEQFF. The DNA of the CDR3 is TGTGCCACCAGCAGCCACAGGGAGATCTACAATGAGCAGTTCTTC. The genes are TRBV15 and TRBJ2-1, with TRBD1 as a possible D gene (6 bases). Germline V gene data show CDR1 as LNHNV and CDR2 as YYDKDF (reference sequence). Trimming took 3 bases from V and 3 from J, leaving 12 bases between them. The CDR3 runs to 15 residues.

This clone was seen just once. This rearrangement joins TRBV24-1 to TRBJ2-5; 7 bases line up with TRBD2. J gave up 5 bases and V 4 bases, and 9 bases lay outside the gene matches. The CDR3 length is 15 residues. Germline CDR1 KGHDR, CDR2 SFDVKD. Written as DNA, the CDR3 is TGTGCCACCAGTGACTCCGGGGGGTCCGCCGAGACCCAGTACTTC. Translated: CATSDSGGSAETQYF.

This rearrangement joins TRBV18 to TRBJ1-2; 7 bases line up with TRBD1. Trimming removed 8 bases from V and 1 base from J; junction bases left unmatched: 7. CDR3 length equals 14 residues. Germline CDR1 is KGHSH and CDR2 is LQKENI. The CDR3 nucleotides read TGTGCCAGCCGACAGGGCGGACATAACTATGGCTACACCTTC. Protein: CASRQGGHNYGYTF.

V and J are TRBV7-6 and TRBJ2-5, with TRBD2 identical over 8 bases. CDR1 and CDR2 from the germline V gene are SGHVS and FNYEAQ. J lost 4 bases, V lost 5 bases, and 9 bases had no gene match. This CDR3 spans 15 amino acids. The DNA of the CDR3 is TGTGCCAGCAGCCCCTCCGGGGGGGCCGGAGAGACCCAGTACTTC. It translates to CASSPSGGAGETQYF.

The genes are TRBV6-5 and TRBJ2-2; unclear D gene. CDR1 and CDR2 from the germline V gene are MNHEY and SVGAGI. The germline V and J ends were trimmed by 6 bases and 5 bases, with 10 bases remaining between them. The CDR3 covers 13 residues. As DNA, the CDR3 is TGTGCCAGCAGCGTAGAAGTTACCGGGGAGCTGTTTTTT. Translating gives CASSVEVTGELFF.

V is TRBV7-2 and J is TRBJ2-5; possible D gene TRBD2, 5 bases. CDR1 and CDR2 from the germline V gene are SGHTA and FQGNSA. The CDR3 contains 13 residues. Trimming cost V 5 bases and J 5 bases, with 12 bases left between them. CDR3 in amino acids: CASSAGRAETQYF. The CDR3, as DNA: TGTGCCAGCAGCGCGGGCCGAGCGGAGACCCAGTACTTC. Together with reference TRBV7-2 and TRBJ2-5, the CDR3 gives the full variable domain: GAGVSQSPSNKVTEKGKDVELRCDPISGHTALYWYRQSLGQGLEFLIYFQGNSAPDKSGLPSDRFSAERTGGSVSTLTIQRTQQEDSAVYLCASSAGRAETQYFGPGTRLLVL.

This chain connects TRBV3-1 (or the pseudogene TRBV3-2) to TRBJ2-3; the D gene is possibly TRBD2 (6 bases). CDR1 LGHDT and CDR2 YNNKEL come from the germline V gene (reference sequence). V lost 3 bases and J lost 4, with 11 bases in between. This CDR3 region has 14 residues. CDR3 sequence: CASSHPGDADTQYF. Written as DNA, the CDR3 is TGTGCCAGCAGCCATCCGGGGGACGCAGATACGCAGTATTTT.

V is TRBV30 and J is TRBJ1-6, with 7 bases that match TRBD1. The germline CDR1 and CDR2 sequences are GTSNPN and SVGIG (reference sequence). After removal of 5 bases from V and 6 bases from J, the junction contained 10 bases not matched to a gene. The CDR3 is 15 amino acids. CDR3 loop: CAWEPGGQLNSPLHF. The DNA for the CDR3 is TGTGCCTGGGAACCAGGGGGACAGCTTAATTCACCCCTCCACTTT.

This chain links TRBV18 with TRBJ2-1, with D perhaps TRBD1 (7 bases). V was pared by 6 bases and J by 0 bases, with 15 bases between. In germline, CDR1 is KGHSH, CDR2 LQKENI. The CDR3 sequence is 16 residues long. CDR3 sequence: CASSPSGGNSYNEQFF. CDR3 bases: TGTGCCAGCTCTCCCTCAGGGGGGAACTCCTACAATGAGCAGTTCTTC.

This clone appeared a few times. The V and J genes are TRBV4-2 and TRBJ1-6; the D is unclear. Per germline, CDR1 LGHNA and CDR2 YNFKEQ. V was cut by 0 bases and J by 7 bases, with 4 bases left in between. There are 13 residues in the CDR3. In DNA form, the CDR3 reads TGTGCCAGCAGCCAAGAACAGAATTCACCCCTCCACTTT. Residues: CASSQEQNSPLHF.